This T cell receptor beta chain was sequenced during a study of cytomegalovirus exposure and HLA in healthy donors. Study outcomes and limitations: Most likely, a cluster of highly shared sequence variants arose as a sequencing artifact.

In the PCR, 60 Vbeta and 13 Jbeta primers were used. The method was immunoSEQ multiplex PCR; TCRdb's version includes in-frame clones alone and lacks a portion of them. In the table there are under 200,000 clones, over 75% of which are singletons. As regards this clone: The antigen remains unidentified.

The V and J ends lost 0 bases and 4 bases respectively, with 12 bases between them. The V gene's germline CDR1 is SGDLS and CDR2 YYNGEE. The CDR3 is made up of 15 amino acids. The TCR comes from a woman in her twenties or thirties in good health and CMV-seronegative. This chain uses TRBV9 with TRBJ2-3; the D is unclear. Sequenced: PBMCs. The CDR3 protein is CASSVDPVRSDTQYF. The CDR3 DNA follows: TGTGCCAGCAGCGTAGACCCCGTTCGGTCAGATACGCAGTATTTT.